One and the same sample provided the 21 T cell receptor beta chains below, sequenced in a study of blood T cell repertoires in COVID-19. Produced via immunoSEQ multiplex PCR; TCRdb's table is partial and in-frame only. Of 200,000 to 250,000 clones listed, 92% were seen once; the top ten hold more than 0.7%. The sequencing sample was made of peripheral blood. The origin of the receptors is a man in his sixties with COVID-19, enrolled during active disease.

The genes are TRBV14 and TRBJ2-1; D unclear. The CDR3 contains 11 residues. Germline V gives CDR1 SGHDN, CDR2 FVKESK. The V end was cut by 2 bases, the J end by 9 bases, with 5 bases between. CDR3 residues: CASSQSGEQFF. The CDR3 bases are TGTGCCAGCAGCCAATCCGGTGAGCAGTTCTTC.

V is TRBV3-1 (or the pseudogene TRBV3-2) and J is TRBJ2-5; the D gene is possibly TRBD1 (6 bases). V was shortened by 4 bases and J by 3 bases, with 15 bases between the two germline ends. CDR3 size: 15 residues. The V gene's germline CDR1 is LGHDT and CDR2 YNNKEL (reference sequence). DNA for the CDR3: TGTGCCAGCAGCCTTCGTGGACAGCGAGAAGAGACCCAGTACTTC. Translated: CASSLRGQREETQYF.

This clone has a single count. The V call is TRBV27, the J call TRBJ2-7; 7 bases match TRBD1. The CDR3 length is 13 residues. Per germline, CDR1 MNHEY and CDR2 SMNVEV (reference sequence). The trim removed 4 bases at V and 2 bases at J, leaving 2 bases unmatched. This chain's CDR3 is CASSWTGTYEQYF. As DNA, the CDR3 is TGTGCCAGCAGTTGGACAGGTACCTACGAGCAGTACTTC.

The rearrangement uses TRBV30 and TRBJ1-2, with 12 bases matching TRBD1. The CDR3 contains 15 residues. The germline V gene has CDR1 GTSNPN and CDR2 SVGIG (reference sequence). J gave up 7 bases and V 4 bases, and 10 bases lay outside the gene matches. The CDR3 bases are TGTGCCTGGACCCCACCCGGGACAGGGGGCCGTGGCTACACCTTC. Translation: CAWTPPGTGGRGYTF.

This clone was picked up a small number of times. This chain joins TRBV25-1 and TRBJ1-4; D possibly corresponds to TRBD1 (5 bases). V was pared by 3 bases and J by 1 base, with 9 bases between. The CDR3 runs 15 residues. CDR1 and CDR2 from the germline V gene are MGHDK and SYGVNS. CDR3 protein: CASSDTGKTNEKLFF. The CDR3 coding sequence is TGTGCCAGCAGTGATACAGGAAAAACTAATGAAAAACTGTTTTTT.

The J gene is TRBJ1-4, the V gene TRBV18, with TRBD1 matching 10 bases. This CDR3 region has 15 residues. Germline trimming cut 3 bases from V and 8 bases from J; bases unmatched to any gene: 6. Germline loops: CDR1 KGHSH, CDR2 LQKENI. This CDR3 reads CASSPPGTGEEKLFF. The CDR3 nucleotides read TGTGCCAGCTCACCGCCCGGGACAGGGGAAGAAAAACTGTTTTTT.

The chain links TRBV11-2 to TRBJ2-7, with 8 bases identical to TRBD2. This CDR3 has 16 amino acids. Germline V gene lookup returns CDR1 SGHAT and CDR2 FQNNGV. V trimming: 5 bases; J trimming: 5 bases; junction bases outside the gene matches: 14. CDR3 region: CASSPPPGLGAHEQYF. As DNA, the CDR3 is TGTGCCAGCAGCCCCCCCCCGGGACTAGGGGCCCACGAGCAGTACTTC.

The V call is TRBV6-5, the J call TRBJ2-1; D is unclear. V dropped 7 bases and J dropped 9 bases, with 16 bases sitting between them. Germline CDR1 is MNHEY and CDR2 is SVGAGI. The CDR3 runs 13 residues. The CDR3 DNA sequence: TGTGCCAGCACGCCACCCAGTTCTTCTGAGCAGTTCTTC. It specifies CASTPPSSSEQFF.

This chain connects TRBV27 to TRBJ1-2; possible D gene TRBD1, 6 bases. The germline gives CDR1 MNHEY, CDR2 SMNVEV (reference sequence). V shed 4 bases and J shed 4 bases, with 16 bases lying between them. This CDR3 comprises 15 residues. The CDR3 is CASSSIGGHLYGYTF. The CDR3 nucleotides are TGTGCCAGCAGTTCGATCGGGGGGCATCTCTATGGCTACACCTTC.

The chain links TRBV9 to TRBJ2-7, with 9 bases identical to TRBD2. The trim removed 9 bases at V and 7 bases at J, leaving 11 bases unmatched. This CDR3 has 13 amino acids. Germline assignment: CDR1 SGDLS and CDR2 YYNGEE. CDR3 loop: CAKSCRLAGEQYF. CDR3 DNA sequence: TGTGCCAAATCCTGTAGGCTAGCGGGGGAGCAGTACTTC.

The DNA for the CDR3 is TGTGCCAGCAGCCGTGGACACCTCTACGAGCAGTACTTC. It codes for CASSRGHLYEQYF. The chain is built from TRBV5-4 and TRBJ2-7; tentative D call: TRBD1 (5 bases). CDR1 is SGHNT and CDR2 is YYREEE in the germline V gene (reference sequence). This CDR3 has 13 amino acids. The V gene lost 4 bases and the J gene lost 3 bases, with 11 bases spanning the gap.

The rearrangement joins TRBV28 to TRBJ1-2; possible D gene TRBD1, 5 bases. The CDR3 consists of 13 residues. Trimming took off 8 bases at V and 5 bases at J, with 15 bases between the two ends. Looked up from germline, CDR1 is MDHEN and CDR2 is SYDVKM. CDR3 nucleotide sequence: TGTGCCAGCCACCTGGGGCAGAGATATGGCTACACCTTC. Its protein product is CASHLGQRYGYTF.

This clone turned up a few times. The CDR3 nucleotides are TGTGCCACCAGCAGGGGGACAGGGGGCGGTTATTCACCCCTCCACTTT. As protein: CATSRGTGGGYSPLHF. This sequence joins TRBV15 and TRBJ1-6; 12 bases match TRBD1. Germline assignment: CDR1 LNHNV and CDR2 YYDKDF (reference sequence). V lost 3 bases and J lost 8; bases outside the gene matches: 5. The CDR3 runs to 16 residues.

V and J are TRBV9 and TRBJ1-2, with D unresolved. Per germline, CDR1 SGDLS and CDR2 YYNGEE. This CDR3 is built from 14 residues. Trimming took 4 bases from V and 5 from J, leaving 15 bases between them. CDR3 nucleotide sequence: TGTGCCAGCAGCCGCGACTCACCGGCTTATGGCTACACCTTC. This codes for CASSRDSPAYGYTF. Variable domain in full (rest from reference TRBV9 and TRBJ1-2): DSGVTQTPKHLITATGQRVTLRCSPRSGDLSVYWYQQSLDQGLQFLIQYYNGEERAKGNILERFSAQQFPDLHSELNLSSLELGDSALYFCASSRDSPAYGYTFGSGTRLTVV.

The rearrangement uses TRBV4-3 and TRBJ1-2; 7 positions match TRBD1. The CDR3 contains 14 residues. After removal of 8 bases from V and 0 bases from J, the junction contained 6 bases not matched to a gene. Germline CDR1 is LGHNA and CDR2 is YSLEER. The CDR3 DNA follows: TGCGCCAGCTCTCGGGACAGAACTAACTATGGCTACACCTTC. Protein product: CASSRDRTNYGYTF.

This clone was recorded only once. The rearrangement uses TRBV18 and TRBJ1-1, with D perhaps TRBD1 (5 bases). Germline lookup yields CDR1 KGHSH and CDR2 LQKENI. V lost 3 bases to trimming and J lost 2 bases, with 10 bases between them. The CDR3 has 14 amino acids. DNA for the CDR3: TGTGCCAGCTCACCGCGGGGGTCAAACACTGAAGCTTTCTTT. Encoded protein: CASSPRGSNTEAFF. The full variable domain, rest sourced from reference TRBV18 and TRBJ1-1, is NAGVMQNPRHLVRRRGQEARLRCSPMKGHSHVYWYRQLPEEGLKFMVYLQKENIIDESGMPKERFSAEFPKEGPSILRIQQVVRGDSAAYFCASSPRGSNTEAFFGQGTRLTVV.

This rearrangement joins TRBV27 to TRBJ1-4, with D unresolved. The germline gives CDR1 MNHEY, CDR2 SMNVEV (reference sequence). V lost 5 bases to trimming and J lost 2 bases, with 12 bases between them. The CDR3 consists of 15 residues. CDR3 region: CASSPEVSTNEKLFF. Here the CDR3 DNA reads TGTGCCAGCAGTCCCGAGGTTTCGACTAATGAAAAACTGTTTTTT.

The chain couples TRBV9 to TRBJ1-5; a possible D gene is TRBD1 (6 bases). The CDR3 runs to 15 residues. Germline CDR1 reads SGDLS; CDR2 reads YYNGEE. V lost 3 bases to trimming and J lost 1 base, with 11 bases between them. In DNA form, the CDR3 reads TGTGCCAGCAGCGCCGAACAGGGAAGCAATCAGCCCCAGCATTTT. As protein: CASSAEQGSNQPQHF.

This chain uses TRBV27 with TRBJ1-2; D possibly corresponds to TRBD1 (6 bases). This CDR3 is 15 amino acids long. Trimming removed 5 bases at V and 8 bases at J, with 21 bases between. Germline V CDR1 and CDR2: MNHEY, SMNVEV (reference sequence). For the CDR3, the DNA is TGTGCCAGCAGTGCCCGGGACACCCAATCCCGCGGCTACACCTTC. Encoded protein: CASSARDTQSRGYTF.

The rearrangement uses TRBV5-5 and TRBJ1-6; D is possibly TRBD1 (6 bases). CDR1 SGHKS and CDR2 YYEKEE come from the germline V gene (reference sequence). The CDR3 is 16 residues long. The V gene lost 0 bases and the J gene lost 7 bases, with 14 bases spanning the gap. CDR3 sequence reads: CASSLGGWGQNSPLHF. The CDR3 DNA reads TGTGCCAGCAGCTTGGGCGGGTGGGGACAAAATTCACCCCTCCACTTT.

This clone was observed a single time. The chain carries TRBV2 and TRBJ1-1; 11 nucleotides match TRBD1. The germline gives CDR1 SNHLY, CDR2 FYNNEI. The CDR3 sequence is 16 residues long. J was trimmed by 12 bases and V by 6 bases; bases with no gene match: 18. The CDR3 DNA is TGTGCCAGCAGGGGCTACGGACAGGGGGCGGGGGCTGGAACTTTCTTT. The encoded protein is CASRGYGQGAGAGTFF. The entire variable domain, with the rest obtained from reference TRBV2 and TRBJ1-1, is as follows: EPEVTQTPSHQVTQMGQEVILRCVPISNHLYFYWYRQILGQKVEFLVSFYNNEISEKSEIFDDQFSVERPDGSNFTLKIRSTKLEDSAMYFCASRGYGQGAGAGTFFGQGTRLTVV.